This T cell receptor beta chain was retrieved from a study of OX40 agonist ivuxolimab in advanced cancers. Produced via immunoSEQ multiplex PCR; TCRdb's table is partial and in-frame only. The table shows more than 80,000 clones, with 86% occurring only once. The CDR3 consists of 16 residues. Trimming left V 4 bases short and J 0 bases short, with 12 bases between. The germline V gene has CDR1 SEHNR and CDR2 FQNEAQ (reference sequence). V and J are TRBV7-9 and TRBJ2-2; D is possibly TRBD2 (5 bases). The sequenced sample was CD4+ or CD8+ T cells sorted from blood, obtained in a trial of the OX40 agonist ivuxolimab. This TCR was recovered from an adult with an advanced solid tumor such as melanoma, head and neck, liver or kidney cancer. CDR3 coding DNA: TGTGCCAGCAGCTCCCTTTACGGGACGAACACCGGGGAGCTGTTTTTT. Amino acids: CASSSLYGTNTGELFF.